In its sample, the clone carrying this TCR beta chain was seen a few times. This specimen belongs to a study of response to subunit inactivated influenza vaccine. Between the trimmed V and J ends, which lost 1 base and 11 bases, there was a span of 13 bases. This CDR3 contains 14 residues. The germline V gene encodes CDR1 SGHKS and CDR2 YYEKEE (reference sequence). TCRdb reprocessed the RT-PCR reads with MiXCR, giving one entry per CDR3 protein. The repertoire holds 540,000 or so distinct CDR3 sequences, with approximately 12% as singletons. The chain links TRBV5-5 to TRBJ1-6, with unresolved D. The sequences come from PBMCs from blood, collected about 6 weeks after vaccination. This clonotype was obtained from a man aged 50-59 years who received an inactivated influenza vaccine. The CDR3 DNA sequence: TGTGCCAGCAGCTTGTCGGGTTCTCAGACACCCCTCCACTTT. It is translated as CASSLSGSQTPLHF.